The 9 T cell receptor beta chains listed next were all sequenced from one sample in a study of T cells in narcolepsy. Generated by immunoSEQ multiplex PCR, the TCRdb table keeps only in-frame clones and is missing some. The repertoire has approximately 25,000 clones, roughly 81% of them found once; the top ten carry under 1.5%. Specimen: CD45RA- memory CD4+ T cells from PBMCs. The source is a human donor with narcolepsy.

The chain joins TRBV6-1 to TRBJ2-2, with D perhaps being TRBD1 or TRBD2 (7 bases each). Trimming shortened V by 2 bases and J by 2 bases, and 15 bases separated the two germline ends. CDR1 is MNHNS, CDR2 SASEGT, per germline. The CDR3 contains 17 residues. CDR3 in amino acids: CASSERGGTVNTGELFF. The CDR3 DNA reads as TGTGCCAGCAGTGAAAGGGGGGGGACAGTAAACACCGGGGAGCTGTTTTTT.

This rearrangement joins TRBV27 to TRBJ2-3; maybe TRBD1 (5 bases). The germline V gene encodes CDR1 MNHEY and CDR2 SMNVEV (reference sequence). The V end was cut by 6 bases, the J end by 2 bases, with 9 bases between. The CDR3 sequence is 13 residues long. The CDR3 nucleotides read TGTGCCAGCAGGGGGCAGCCCACAGATACGCAGTATTTT. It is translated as CASRGQPTDTQYF.

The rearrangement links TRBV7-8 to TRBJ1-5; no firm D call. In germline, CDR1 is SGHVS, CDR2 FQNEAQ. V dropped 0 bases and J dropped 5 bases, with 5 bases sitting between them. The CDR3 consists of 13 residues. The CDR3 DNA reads TGTGCCAGCAGCTTAGCAGGAGATCAGCCCCAGCATTTT. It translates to CASSLAGDQPQHF.

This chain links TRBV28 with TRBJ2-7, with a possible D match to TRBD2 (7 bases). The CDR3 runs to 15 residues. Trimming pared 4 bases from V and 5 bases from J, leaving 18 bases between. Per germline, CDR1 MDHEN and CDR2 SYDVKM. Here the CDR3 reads CASSSRGGGRDEQYF. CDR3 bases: TGTGCCAGCAGTTCTCGGGGCGGGGGCCGGGACGAGCAGTACTTC.

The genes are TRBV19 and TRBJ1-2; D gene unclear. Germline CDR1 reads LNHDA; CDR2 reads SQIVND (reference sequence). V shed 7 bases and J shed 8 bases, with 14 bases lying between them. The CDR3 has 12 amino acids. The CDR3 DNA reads TGTGCCAGTACGGAGGTGGGATACGGCTACACCTTC. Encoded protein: CASTEVGYGYTF.

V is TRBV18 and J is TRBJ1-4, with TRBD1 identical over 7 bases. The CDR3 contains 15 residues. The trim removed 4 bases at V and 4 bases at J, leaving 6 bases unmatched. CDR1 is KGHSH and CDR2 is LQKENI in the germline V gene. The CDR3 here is CASSLRQGDNEKLFF. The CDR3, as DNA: TGTGCCAGCTCACTCCGACAGGGAGATAATGAAAAACTGTTTTTT.

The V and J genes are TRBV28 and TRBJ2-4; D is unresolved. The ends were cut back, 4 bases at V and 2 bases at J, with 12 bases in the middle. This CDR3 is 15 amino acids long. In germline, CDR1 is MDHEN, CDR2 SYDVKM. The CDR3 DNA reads TGTGCCAGCAGTTCCCCTCTTCTAACCAAAAACATTCAGTACTTC. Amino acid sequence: CASSSPLLTKNIQYF.

This CDR3 reads CASSFLKGSGNTIYF. The CDR3 nucleotides read TGTGCCAGCAGCTTCCTAAAAGGCTCTGGAAACACCATATATTTT. The chain joins TRBV7-2 to TRBJ1-3; no clear D gene. The CDR3 loop spans 15 amino acids. V lost 3 bases and J lost 0, with 9 bases in between. Germline V gene sequence: CDR1 SGHTA, CDR2 FQGNSA.

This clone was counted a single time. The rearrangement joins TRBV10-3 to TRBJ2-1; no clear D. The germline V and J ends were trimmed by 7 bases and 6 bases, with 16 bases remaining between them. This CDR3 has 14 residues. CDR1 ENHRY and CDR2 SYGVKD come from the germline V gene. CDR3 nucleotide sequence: TGTGCCATCACAGTGGATTCCCTAAGCAATGAGCAGTTCTTC. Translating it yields CAITVDSLSNEQFF.